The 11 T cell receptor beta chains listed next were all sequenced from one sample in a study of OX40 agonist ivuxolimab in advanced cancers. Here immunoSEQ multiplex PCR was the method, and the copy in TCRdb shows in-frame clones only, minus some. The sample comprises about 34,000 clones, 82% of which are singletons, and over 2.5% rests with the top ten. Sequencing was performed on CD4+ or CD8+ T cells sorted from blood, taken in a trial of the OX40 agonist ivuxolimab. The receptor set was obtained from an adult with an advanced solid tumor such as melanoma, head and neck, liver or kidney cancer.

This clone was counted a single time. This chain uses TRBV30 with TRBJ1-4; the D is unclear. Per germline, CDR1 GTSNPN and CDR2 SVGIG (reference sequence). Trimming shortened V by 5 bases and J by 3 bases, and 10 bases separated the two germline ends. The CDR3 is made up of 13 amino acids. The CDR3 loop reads CAWAELSNEKLFF. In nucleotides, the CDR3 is TGTGCCTGGGCCGAGCTTTCTAATGAAAAACTGTTTTTT. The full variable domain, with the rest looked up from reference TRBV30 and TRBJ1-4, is SQTIHQWPATLVQPVGSPLSLECTVEGTSNPNLYWYRQAAGRGLQLLFYSVGIGQISSEVPQNLSASRPQDRQFILSSKKLLLSDSGFYLCAWAELSNEKLFFGSGTQLSVL.

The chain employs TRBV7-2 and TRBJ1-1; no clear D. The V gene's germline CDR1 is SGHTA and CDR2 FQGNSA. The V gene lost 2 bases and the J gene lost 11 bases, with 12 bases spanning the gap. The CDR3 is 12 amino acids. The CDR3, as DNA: TGTGCCAGCAGCTTAACGACCCCGGGGGCTTTCTTT. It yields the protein CASSLTTPGAFF.

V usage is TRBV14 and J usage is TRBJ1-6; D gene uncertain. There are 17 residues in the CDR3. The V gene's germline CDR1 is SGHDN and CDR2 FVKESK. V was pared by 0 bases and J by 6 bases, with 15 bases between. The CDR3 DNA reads TGTGCCAGCAGCCAAGAACTGGTCCCGCGGAGTAATTCACCCCTCCACTTT. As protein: CASSQELVPRSNSPLHF.

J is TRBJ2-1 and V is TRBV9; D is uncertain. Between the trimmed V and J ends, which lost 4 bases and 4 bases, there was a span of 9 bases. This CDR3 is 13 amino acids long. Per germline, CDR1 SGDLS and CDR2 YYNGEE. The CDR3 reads CASSTARYNEQFF. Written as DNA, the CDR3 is TGTGCCAGCAGCACTGCTAGGTACAATGAGCAGTTCTTC.

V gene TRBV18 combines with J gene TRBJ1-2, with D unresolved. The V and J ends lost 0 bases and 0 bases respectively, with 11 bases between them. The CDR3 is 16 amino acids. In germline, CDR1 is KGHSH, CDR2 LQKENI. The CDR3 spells CASSPPQSSSNYGYTF. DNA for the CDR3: TGTGCCAGCTCACCACCGCAGAGTTCCTCTAACTATGGCTACACCTTC.

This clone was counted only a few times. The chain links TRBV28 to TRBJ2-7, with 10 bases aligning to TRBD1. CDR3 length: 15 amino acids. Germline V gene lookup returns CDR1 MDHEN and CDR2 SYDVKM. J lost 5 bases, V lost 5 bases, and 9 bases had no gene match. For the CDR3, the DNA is TGTGCCAGCAGTCCTCCCGGGACAGGGGTCAACGAGCAGTACTTC. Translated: CASSPPGTGVNEQYF.

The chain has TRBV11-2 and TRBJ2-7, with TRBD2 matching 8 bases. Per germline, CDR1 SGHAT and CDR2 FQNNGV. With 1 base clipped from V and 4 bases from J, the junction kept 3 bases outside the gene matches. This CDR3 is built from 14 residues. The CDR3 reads CASSLGGRWYEQYF. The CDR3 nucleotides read TGTGCCAGCAGCTTAGGCGGGAGGTGGTACGAGCAGTACTTC.

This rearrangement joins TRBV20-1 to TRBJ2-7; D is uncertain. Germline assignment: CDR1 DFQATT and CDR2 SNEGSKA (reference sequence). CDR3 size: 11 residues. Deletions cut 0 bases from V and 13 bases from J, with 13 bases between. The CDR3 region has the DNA TGCAGTGCTAGAGATGTGCCTTTGAATTACTTC. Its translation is CSARDVPLNYF.

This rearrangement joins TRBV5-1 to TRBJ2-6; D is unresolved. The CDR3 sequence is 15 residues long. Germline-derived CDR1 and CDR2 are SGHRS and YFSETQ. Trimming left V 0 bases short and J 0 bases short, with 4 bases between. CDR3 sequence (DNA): TGCGCCAGCAGCTTGGGACTCTCTGGGGCCAACGTCCTGACTTTC. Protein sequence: CASSLGLSGANVLTF.

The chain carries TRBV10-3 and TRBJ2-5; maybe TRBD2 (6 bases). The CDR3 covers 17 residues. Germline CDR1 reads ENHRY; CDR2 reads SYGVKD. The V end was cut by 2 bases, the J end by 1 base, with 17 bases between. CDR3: CAISERLVGPLQETQYF. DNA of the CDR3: TGTGCCATCAGTGAGCGACTAGTAGGTCCCCTCCAAGAGACCCAGTACTTC.

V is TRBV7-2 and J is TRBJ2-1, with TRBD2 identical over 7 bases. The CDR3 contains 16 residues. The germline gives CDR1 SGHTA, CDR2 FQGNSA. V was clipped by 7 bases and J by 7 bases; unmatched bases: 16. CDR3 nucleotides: TGTGCCAGCAACCGAAAAGTCTCGGGGGGTTTGAATGAGCAGTTCTTC. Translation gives CASNRKVSGGLNEQFF.